Listed below are T cell receptor beta chains from one sample, sequenced in a study of human T cells and chemical hapten exposure. TCRdb recomputed calls from the RACE reads with MiXCR, one row per CDR3 protein. The sample includes 190,000 or so distinct CDR3 sequences, around 25% seen only once; the top ten take 2% to 3%. Source: whole blood, taken in connection with sensitization to the hapten diphenylcyclopropenone (DPC). These receptors were obtained from a woman aged 35 to 49 with alopecia areata. Some clones in this sample may be carry-over from other donors' samples. CDR3s include the opening cysteine and the closing phenylalanine or tryptophan. A D gene is named only where the DNA matches it firmly. Some rows have no size entry. The others give once, few or many, or a class for an expanded clone.

j_call v_call d_call clone_size cdr3_nt cdr3_aa
TRBJ2-1 TRBV7-2 - few TGTGCCAGCACCAATCCCCCCGGATCCTACAATGAGCAGTTCTTC CASTNPPGSYNEQFF
TRBJ2-7 TRBV6-2/TRBV6-3 - - TGTGCCAGCACGGCCGATACCTACGAGCAGTACTTC CASTADTYEQYF
TRBJ2-7 TRBV5-1 TRBD1 - TGCGCCAGCAGCGAGACAGGGATTCCTCCTAACTACGAGCAGTACTTC CASSETGIPPNYEQYF
TRBJ1-3 TRBV29-1 - - TGCAGCGTTTTGTCTGGAAACACCATATATTTT CSVLSGNTIYF
TRBJ1-2 TRBV4-2 TRBD1 few TGTGCCAGCAGCCAAGTCGGGGAGGGGGCGTATGGCTACACCTTC CASSQVGEGAYGYTF
TRBJ2-3 TRBV6-5 - - TGTGCCAGCAGTTACAATGCGGGGAGCACAGATACGCAGTATTTT CASSYNAGSTDTQYF
TRBJ2-3 TRBV10-3 TRBD1 - TGTGCCATCAGTCCCGGACAGGGGAGCACAGATACGCAGTATTTT CAISPGQGSTDTQYF
TRBJ2-5 TRBV6-2/TRBV6-3 TRBD2 few TGTGCCAGCAGTTACCCCAGGACTAGCGGTATCCAAGAGACCCAGTACTTC CASSYPRTSGIQETQYF
TRBJ2-2 TRBV5-6 - - TGTGCCAGCAGCTTGGATAGAGGGACACCAAACACCGGGGAGCTGTTTTTT CASSLDRGTPNTGELFF
TRBJ2-3 TRBV20-1 - - TGCAGTGCTAGAGATTACGACGGGGATACGCAGTATTTT CSARDYDGDTQYF
TRBJ1-2 TRBV7-2 - few TGTGCCAGCAGCTTACGACAGATTAGCGGCTACACCTTC CASSLRQISGYTF
TRBJ1-1 TRBV7-3 - - TGTGCCAGCAGCCCCGGGGGCAGGATGAACACTGAAGCTTTCTTT CASSPGGRMNTEAFF
TRBJ2-1 TRBV5-4 TRBD2 few TGTGCCAGCAGCTCAAGATGGACTAGCGGGAGGGACTGGGAGCAGTTCTTC CASSSRWTSGRDWEQFF
TRBJ2-5 TRBV10-3 - - TGTGCCATCAAATCTGGGGTAGGGGGAGAGACCCAGTACTTC CAIKSGVGGETQYF
TRBJ2-3 TRBV11-3 - few TGTGCCAGCAGCCCCCAAGGTCAAGATACGCAGTATTTT CASSPQGQDTQYF
TRBJ2-2 TRBV14 - few TGTGCCAGCAGCCATCTCAGGGGAGGAACCGGGGAGCTGTTTTTT CASSHLRGGTGELFF
TRBJ1-2 TRBV29-1 - - TGCAGCGTCGTGAGTGTAGGCTATGGCTACACCTTC CSVVSVGYGYTF
TRBJ1-6 TRBV20-1 - few TGCAGTGCCTCTTTCAGGAGCTCCTATAATTCACCCCTCCACTTT CSASFRSSYNSPLHF
TRBJ2-3 TRBV7-2 - few TGTGCCAGCAGCTTACAACCAGGAATTAGCACAGATACGCAGTATTTT CASSLQPGISTDTQYF
TRBJ1-5 TRBV12-3/TRBV12-4 - once TGTGCCAGCACTGAAGCGCCTTGGGGTCAGCCCCAGCATTTT CASTEAPWGQPQHF
TRBJ2-3 TRBV5-4 - - TGTGCCAGCAGCACCCCGGTCCCAAGCACAGATACGCAGTATTTT CASSTPVPSTDTQYF
TRBJ2-1 TRBV28 - once TGTGCCAGCGGCGGGACCCGACGGTCCTACAATGAGCAGTTCTTC CASGGTRRSYNEQFF
TRBJ1-1 TRBV2 - - TGTGCCAGCAGTGAAGGGCCGGGGAACACTGAAGCTTTCTTT CASSEGPGNTEAFF
TRBJ1-1 TRBV24-1 - - TGTGCCACCAGTGATTTGGTAGCTGGGAAAGCTTTCTTT CATSDLVAGKAFF
TRBJ1-2 TRBV12-3/TRBV12-4 TRBD1 few TGTGCCAGCAGCTCCCAGCAGGGGGGTTGGTATGGCTACACCTTC CASSSQQGGWYGYTF
TRBJ2-5 TRBV5-1 - - TGCGCCAGCAGCTTGGGACAGTTCCAAGAGACCCAGTACTTC CASSLGQFQETQYF
TRBJ2-7 TRBV29-1 - many TGCAGCGTTGAAGTTGCGAACAGGGACTACGAGCAGTACTTC CSVEVANRDYEQYF
TRBJ2-7 TRBV27 - many TGTGCCAGCGGCCGGGACGTTTACGAGCAGTACTTC CASGRDVYEQYF
TRBJ2-7 TRBV20-1 - few TGCAGTGCTAGAGATCCGGGAATGACCTACGAGCAGTACTTC CSARDPGMTYEQYF
TRBJ2-3 TRBV7-3 - few TGTGCCAGCAGCCCTGGACTTCTCACAGATACGCAGTATTTT CASSPGLLTDTQYF
TRBJ2-1 TRBV12-3/TRBV12-4 - - TGTGCCAGCAGGGATATAAGCGGAAACAATGAGCAGTTCTTC CASRDISGNNEQFF
TRBJ2-3 TRBV6-5 - - TGTGCCAGCAGTTACCAGCCTAGCGCCTACACAGATACGCAGTATTTT CASSYQPSAYTDTQYF
TRBJ2-3 TRBV6-5 - - TGTGCCAGCAGTTACGAGTCGGGGGCCTGGGCAGATACGCAGTATTTT CASSYESGAWADTQYF
TRBJ2-6 TRBV27 TRBD1 many TGTGCCAGCAGTGGCAGGGGGTCTGGGGCCAACGTCCTGACTTTC CASSGRGSGANVLTF
TRBJ2-7 TRBV29-1 - many TGCAGCGTCGCCACAAGCATCTACGAGCAGTACTTC CSVATSIYEQYF
TRBJ1-2 TRBV10-3 - - TGTGCCATCAGTGAGGCTGGACAGAGCTATGGCTACACCTTC CAISEAGQSYGYTF
TRBJ2-1 TRBV2 - - TGTGCCAGCAGTGAAGGACAGCTCTCCTACAATGAGCAGTTCTTC CASSEGQLSYNEQFF
TRBJ2-7 TRBV20-1 TRBD2 - TGCAGTGCTCCTTTAGCGGGTTCCTACGAGCAGTACTTC CSAPLAGSYEQYF
TRBJ2-1 TRBV29-1 - many TGCAGCGTCATGACAGCCGAGCAGTTCTTC CSVMTAEQFF
TRBJ2-1 TRBV5-1 TRBD2 few TGCGCCAGCAGCTTTTACAATGCCCCTCCGGGGGGTGAGCAGTTCTTC CASSFYNAPPGGEQFF
TRBJ2-7 TRBV12-3/TRBV12-4 TRBD2 - TGTGCCAGCAGTTTACGGGAGGGATTGCACGAGCAGTACTTC CASSLREGLHEQYF
TRBJ2-3 TRBV20-1 - - TGCAGTGCTAGAGATCCCAATACCCCAGATACGCAGTATTTT CSARDPNTPDTQYF
TRBJ2-1 TRBV25-1 - few TGTGCCAGCAGCTGGACCACGAGCTCCTACAATGAGCAGTTCTTC CASSWTTSSYNEQFF
TRBJ2-7 TRBV4-1 TRBD2 - TGCGCCAGCAGCCAACCGCTGTCGGGGGGTGGGAGCTCCTACGAGCAGTACTTC CASSQPLSGGGSSYEQYF
TRBJ2-3 TRBV20-1 TRBD2 - TGCAGTGCTAGAAAGCGGGAGAGGACAGATACGCAGTATTTT CSARKRERTDTQYF
TRBJ1-2 TRBV27 TRBD1 - TGTCCGTTCTCCGACAGGGGGCTTGCTAACTATGGCTACACCTTC CPFSDRGLANYGYTF
TRBJ1-2 TRBV20-1 - few TGCAGTGCCCTGACATCTAACTATGGCTACACCTTC CSALTSNYGYTF
TRBJ2-1 TRBV12-3/TRBV12-4 - - TGTGCCAGCACCCCGGACTCGCCGAGGGGTGAGCAGTTCTTC CASTPDSPRGEQFF
TRBJ1-1 TRBV29-1 - - TGCAGCGTTGGAGGACGGACTGAAGCTTTCTTT CSVGGRTEAFF
TRBJ2-3 TRBV29-1 TRBD1 - TGCAGCGTTGTGGACAGGCGGACAGATACGCAGTATTTT CSVVDRRTDTQYF
TRBJ1-5 TRBV7-2 - many TGTGCCAGCAGCTCGGGGCCAGGCAATCAGCCCCAGCATTTT CASSSGPGNQPQHF
TRBJ2-7 TRBV5-6 - few TGTGCCAGCAGCTTGAAGGGAGCAGGGTACGAGCAGTACTTC CASSLKGAGYEQYF
TRBJ2-3 TRBV5-1 - - TGCGCCAGCAGCTCCCGGGCTAGCACAGATACGCAGTATTTT CASSSRASTDTQYF
TRBJ2-7 TRBV6-2/TRBV6-3 TRBD2 few TGTGCCAGCAGTTCCGGGACTAGCGGCCCCTTGGAGCAGTACTTC CASSSGTSGPLEQYF
TRBJ2-3 TRBV29-1 - once TGCAGCGTTGCACAGCTCACAGATACGCAGTATTTT CSVAQLTDTQYF
TRBJ2-3 TRBV4-2 TRBD2 - TGTGCCAGCAGCCGAGCGGGAGTTAGCACAGATACGCAGTATTTT CASSRAGVSTDTQYF